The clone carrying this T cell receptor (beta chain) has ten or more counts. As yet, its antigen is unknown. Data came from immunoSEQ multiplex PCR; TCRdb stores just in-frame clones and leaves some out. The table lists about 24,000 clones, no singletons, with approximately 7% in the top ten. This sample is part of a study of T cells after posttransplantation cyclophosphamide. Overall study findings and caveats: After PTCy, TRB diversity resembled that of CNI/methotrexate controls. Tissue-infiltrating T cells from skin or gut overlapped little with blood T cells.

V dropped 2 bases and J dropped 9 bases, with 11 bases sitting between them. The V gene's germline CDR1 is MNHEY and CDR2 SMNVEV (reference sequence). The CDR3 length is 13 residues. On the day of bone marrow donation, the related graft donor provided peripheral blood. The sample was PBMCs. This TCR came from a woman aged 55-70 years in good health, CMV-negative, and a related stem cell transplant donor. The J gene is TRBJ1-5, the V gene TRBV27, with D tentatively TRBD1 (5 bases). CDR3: CASSLQPGLPQHF. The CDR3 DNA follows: TGTGCCAGCAGTTTACAACCAGGGTTGCCCCAGCATTTT.